What follows describes a single T cell receptor beta chain. Its antigen is not known. Time point indicated: sample taken at primary tumor resection. With 4 bases clipped from V and 5 bases from J, the junction kept 4 bases outside the gene matches. The V gene's germline CDR1 is DFQATT and CDR2 SNEGSKA (reference sequence). This CDR3 has 12 residues. The data derive from a study of spatial heterogeneity in lung cancer. Study-wide results and caveats: Counts of expanded alpha and beta TCRs within tumors tracked the tumor nonsynonymous mutation count.

One entry per CDR3 protein results from TCRdb running MiXCR on the 5' RACE reads. Of 8,500 to 13,000 distinct CDR3 sequences listed, roughly an eighth are singletons. This sequence joins TRBV20-1 and TRBJ1-2; TRBD1 matches at 7 bases. This receptor was taken from a male donor with early-stage non-small cell lung cancer. Sequenced material: lung tumor tissue, taken at surgery. For the CDR3, the DNA is TGCAGTGCTAAGACAGGGTGGTATGGCTACACCTTC. Its translation: CSAKTGWYGYTF.